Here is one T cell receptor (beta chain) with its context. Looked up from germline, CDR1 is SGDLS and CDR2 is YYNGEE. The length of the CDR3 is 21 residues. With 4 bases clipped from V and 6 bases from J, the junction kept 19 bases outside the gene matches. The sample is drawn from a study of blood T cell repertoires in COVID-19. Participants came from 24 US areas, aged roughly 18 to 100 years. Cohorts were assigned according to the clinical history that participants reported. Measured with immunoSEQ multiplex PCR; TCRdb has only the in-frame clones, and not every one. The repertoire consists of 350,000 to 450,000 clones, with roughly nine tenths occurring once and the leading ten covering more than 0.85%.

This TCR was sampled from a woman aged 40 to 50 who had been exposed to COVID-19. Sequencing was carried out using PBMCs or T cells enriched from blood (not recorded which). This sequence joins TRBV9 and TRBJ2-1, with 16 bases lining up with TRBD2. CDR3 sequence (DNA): TGTGCCAGCAGCAACAACCCCGGGACTAGCGGGGGGGTCGGGGGTGGCAATGAGCAGTTCTTC. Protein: CASSNNPGTSGGVGGGNEQFF.